These 30 T cell receptor beta chains share one sample of origin, sequenced in a study of shared clonotypes between healthy human individuals. Sequenced by immunoSEQ multiplex PCR; TCRdb stores in-frame clones only, minus some. The sample records about 2 million clones, approximately 94% being singletons. Naive CD8 cells comprised CD45RO-negative, CCR7-positively selected cells, excluding terminally differentiated effector memory CD45RA+ cells. The sample consisted of naive CD8+ T cells sorted from blood. These receptors came from a man aged 18-30 years in good health.

V is TRBV13 and J is TRBJ2-1; D is possibly TRBD1 (7 bases). V shed 0 bases and J shed 0 bases, with 9 bases lying between them. This CDR3 comprises 16 residues. The germline V gene encodes CDR1 PRHDT and CDR2 FYEKMQ (reference sequence). As DNA, the CDR3 is TGTGCCAGCAGCTTAGGGCGGGACAGCTCCTACAATGAGCAGTTCTTC. Translated: CASSLGRDSSYNEQFF. Full variable domain (missing parts from reference TRBV13 and TRBJ2-1): AAGVIQSPRHLIKEKRETATLKCYPIPRHDTVYWYQQGPGQDPQFLISFYEKMQSDKGSIPDRFSAQQFSDYHSELNMSSLELGDSALYFCASSLGRDSSYNEQFFGPGTRLTVL.

The chain uses TRBV4-3 and TRBJ2-7, with 9 bases fitting TRBD2. Trimming at V came to 4 bases and at J to 3 bases, leaving 10 bases not matched to a gene. The CDR3 runs 16 residues. Germline CDR1 reads LGHNA; CDR2 reads YSLEER. CDR3 region: CASSPSGGINNYEQYF. CDR3 bases: TGCGCCAGCAGCCCGAGCGGGGGGATAAATAACTACGAGCAGTACTTC.

The V and J genes are TRBV4-1 and TRBJ1-2; D gene unclear. Between the trimmed V and J ends, which lost 0 bases and 6 bases, there was a span of 14 bases. There are 15 residues in the CDR3. From germline, CDR1 is MGHRA and CDR2 YSYEKL. The DNA for the CDR3 is TGCGCCAGCAGCCAAGATTCGTTAGTGGAGAATGGCTACACCTTC. This codes for CASSQDSLVENGYTF.

Notes on this clone: The sample holds other DNA sequences that translate to the same CDR3. The rearrangement uses TRBV5-6 and TRBJ2-7; D is perhaps TRBD2 (6 bases). The CDR3 extends over 14 amino acids. Germline CDR1 reads SGHDT; CDR2 reads YYEEEE. Trimming shortened V by 4 bases and J by 0 bases, and 11 bases separated the two germline ends. The CDR3 spells CASSPGGSSYEQYF. The CDR3 coding sequence is TGTGCCAGCAGCCCCGGAGGGAGCTCCTACGAGCAGTACTTC.

The CDR3 bases are TGTGCCAGCAGCCTAAAGGATTTTAGCACCGGGGAGCTGTTTTTT. Its translation: CASSLKDFSTGELFF. The gene calls are TRBV7-9 and TRBJ2-2; D not certain. Deletions cut 5 bases from V and 4 bases from J, with 14 bases between. CDR3 size: 15 residues. Germline CDR1 is SEHNR and CDR2 is FQNEAQ (reference sequence).

Regarding this clone: At the DNA level, this CDR3 is encoded by other sequences in the same sample as well. The rearrangement links TRBV7-9 to TRBJ2-7; D is perhaps TRBD1 (6 bases). The germline gives CDR1 SEHNR, CDR2 FQNEAQ (reference sequence). CDR3 size: 14 residues. V lost 1 base and J lost 1, with 8 bases in between. The CDR3 nucleotides read TGTGCCAGCAGCTTAGAACAGGGATCCTACGAGCAGTACTTC. It encodes CASSLEQGSYEQYF.

This clone turned up a few times. The rearrangement joins TRBV5-1 to TRBJ1-1; 8 bases agree with TRBD1. The CDR3 has 13 amino acids. The J segment lost 1 base and the V segment lost 5 bases, leaving 1 base of the junction unmatched. Germline V gives CDR1 SGHRS, CDR2 YFSETQ. The CDR3: CASRGQENTEAFF. The CDR3 coding sequence is TGCGCCAGCAGGGGACAGGAGAACACTGAAGCTTTCTTT.

The chain employs TRBV2 and TRBJ1-2; 8 positions agree with TRBD1. V dropped 2 bases and J dropped 0; count of bases not matched to a gene: 5. This CDR3 comprises 16 residues. Germline loops: CDR1 SNHLY, CDR2 FYNNEI. CDR3 loop: CASSEPRQGPNYGYTF. CDR3 bases: TGTGCCAGCAGTGAACCTCGACAGGGGCCTAACTATGGCTACACCTTC.

The V gene is TRBV6-4, the J gene TRBJ1-5; the D is unclear. V was trimmed by 6 bases and J by 0 bases, leaving 15 bases between them. CDR3 length equals 16 residues. Looked up from germline, CDR1 is MRHNA and CDR2 is SNTAGT. The CDR3 protein is CASRHPPLTSNQPQHF. CDR3 in DNA: TGTGCCAGCAGACACCCCCCGCTCACTAGCAATCAGCCCCAGCATTTT.

The rearrangement uses TRBV5-1 and TRBJ2-5; a weak D match, TRBD1 (6 bases). With 1 base removed from V and 4 bases from J, the gap between germline ends came to 14 bases. Germline CDR1 and CDR2: SGHRS and YFSETQ. The CDR3 has 15 amino acids. In DNA form, the CDR3 reads TGCGCCAGCAGCTTGTGGGGGCAGTTAGGAGAGACCCAGTACTTC. Its translation: CASSLWGQLGETQYF.

The V gene is TRBV5-3, the J gene TRBJ2-1; 8 positions agree with TRBD2. TRBV5-3 carries the ORF label, with uncertain function. With V trimmed by 6 bases and J by 4 bases, 6 bases remained unmatched. This CDR3 has 14 residues. The CDR3 DNA sequence: TGTGCCAGAACTGTAGCGGGGAAGTACAATGAGCAGTTCTTC. Translation gives CARTVAGKYNEQFF.

The chain joins TRBV28 to TRBJ2-7; no definite D call. V gave up 2 bases and J gave up 4 bases, with 12 bases separating them. Germline-derived CDR1 and CDR2 are MDHEN and SYDVKM. The CDR3 spans 14 residues. This CDR3 is CASSLVLSPYEQYF. CDR3 nucleotides: TGTGCCAGCAGTTTAGTCTTATCCCCTTACGAGCAGTACTTC.

The chain couples TRBV7-9 to TRBJ2-2; D gene ambiguous. Germline V gene data show CDR1 as SEHNR and CDR2 as FQNEAQ (reference sequence). V dropped 8 bases and J dropped 4 bases, with 17 bases sitting between them. The CDR3 runs 15 residues. CDR3: CASPTKTDGTGELFF. Written as DNA, the CDR3 is TGTGCCAGCCCCACGAAGACCGACGGCACCGGGGAGCTGTTTTTT.

The chain couples TRBV6-5 to TRBJ1-1; TRBD1 aligns across 8 bases. V shed 4 bases, J shed 3 bases, and the junction held 7 bases outside the gene matches. Looked up from germline, CDR1 is MNHEY and CDR2 is SVGAGI. The CDR3 is made up of 15 amino acids. CDR3 DNA: TGTGCCAGCAGTTCCGGACAGGGCGTGGACACTGAAGCTTTCTTT. This codes for CASSSGQGVDTEAFF.

This clone occurred a few times. A much larger clone sits a single nucleotide away, making a read error possible. This sample also contains other DNA sequences that code for the same CDR3. The chain has TRBV11-2 and TRBJ1-1; D possibly corresponds to TRBD1 (5 bases). The CDR3 has 12 residues. Germline V gene sequence: CDR1 SGHAT, CDR2 FQNNGV. V was clipped by 3 bases and J by 3 bases, with 5 bases between them. The CDR3 protein is CASSLGDTEAFF. CDR3 in DNA: TGTGCCAGCAGCTTGGGGGACACTGAAGCTTTCTTT.

The genes are TRBV5-6 and TRBJ2-7; either TRBD1 or TRBD2 may fit D (5 bases each). The germline V and J ends were trimmed by 2 bases and 6 bases, with 18 bases remaining between them. The CDR3 spans 15 residues. CDR1 is SGHDT, CDR2 YYEEEE, per germline. The CDR3 here is CASSFSFGARSEQYF. CDR3 coding DNA: TGTGCCAGCAGCTTTTCTTTCGGGGCGCGGAGCGAGCAGTACTTC.

This clone was observed a single time. V and J are TRBV5-6 and TRBJ2-3; 13 nucleotides match TRBD2. Germline V CDR1 and CDR2: SGHDT, YYEEEE. The CDR3 sequence is 16 residues long. V lost 3 bases to trimming and J lost 2 bases; unmatched junction nucleotides: 3. The CDR3 protein is CASSYGLAGVTDTQYF. The CDR3, as DNA: TGTGCCAGCAGCTACGGACTAGCGGGGGTCACAGATACGCAGTATTTT. Full variable domain (missing parts from reference TRBV5-6 and TRBJ2-3): DAGVTQSPTHLIKTRGQQVTLRCSPKSGHDTVSWYQQALGQGPQFIFQYYEEEERQRGNFPDRFSGHQFPNYSSELNVNALLLGDSALYLCASSYGLAGVTDTQYFGPGTRLTVL.

This sequence joins TRBV4-1 and TRBJ1-4; 9 bases line up with TRBD1. V was pared by 11 bases and J by 11 bases, with 15 bases of the junction left unmatched. The CDR3 is made up of 14 amino acids. Germline V CDR1 and CDR2: MGHRA, YSYEKL. The chain's CDR3 is CAPAQGQGRQKLFF. CDR3 DNA sequence: TGCGCCCCCGCGCAGGGACAGGGACGACAGAAACTGTTTTTT.

This clone was picked up one time. The DNA is left out, because the CDR3 cannot be placed on it with certainty; the CDR3 is given as TCRdb lists it. The genes are TRBV11-3 and TRBJ1-2; the D call TRBD1 from the table was never checked on the DNA. Germline CDR1 SGHNT, CDR2 YENEEA. The CDR3 contains 12 residues when both ends are counted. CDR3 in amino acids: CASSVATGSGSF.

The chain joins TRBV28 to TRBJ2-7, with D uncertain. Germline V lookup: CDR1 MDHEN, CDR2 SYDVKM. The CDR3 is 9 amino acids. CDR3 sequence (DNA): TGTGCATGTGGCTACGAGCAGTACTTC. It translates to CACGYEQYF.

The chain links TRBV18 to TRBJ2-3; TRBD2 agrees at 11 bases. The ends lost 5 bases at V and 0 bases at J; junction bases unmatched: 4. This CDR3 region has 16 residues. The germline gives CDR1 KGHSH, CDR2 LQKENI. Here the CDR3 DNA reads TGTGCCAGCTCAACTAGCGGGAGTCTAAGCACAGATACGCAGTATTTT. It yields the protein CASSTSGSLSTDTQYF.

The V call is TRBV4-3, the J call TRBJ2-7; D might be TRBD1 or TRBD2, each matching 5 bases. Looked up from germline, CDR1 is LGHNA and CDR2 is YSLEER. With 1 base removed from V and 6 bases from J, the gap between germline ends came to 13 bases. The CDR3 is made up of 14 amino acids. The DNA for the CDR3 is TGCGCCAGCAGCCAAGTAGAGGGGAAAGTCGAGCAGTACTTC. Amino acid sequence: CASSQVEGKVEQYF.

As concerns this clone: Different DNA sequences within this sample yield the same CDR3. V and J are TRBV6-5 and TRBJ2-7; maybe TRBD1 (5 bases). The germline V gene encodes CDR1 MNHEY and CDR2 SVGAGI. CDR3 length: 12 amino acids. V lost 2 bases and J 4 bases, leaving 6 bases between the germline ends. The DNA for the CDR3 is TGTGCCAGCAGTTACGACAGTTACGAGCAGTACTTC. The encoded protein is CASSYDSYEQYF.

The chain is built from TRBV5-6 and TRBJ1-5; 8 bases map to TRBD1. Germline assignment: CDR1 SGHDT and CDR2 YYEEEE. This CDR3 contains 18 residues. V shed 1 base and J 0 bases; nucleotides not matched to a gene: 9. CDR3 sequence reads: CASSLFGDRMNSNQPQHF. For the CDR3, the DNA is TGTGCCAGCAGCTTGTTTGGGGACAGGATGAATAGCAATCAGCCCCAGCATTTT.

The chain recombines TRBV5-4 with TRBJ2-5; TRBD2 aligns across 10 bases. With 3 bases clipped from V and 5 bases from J, the junction kept 10 bases outside the gene matches. The CDR3 has 16 amino acids. In germline, CDR1 is SGHNT, CDR2 YYREEE (reference sequence). In DNA form, the CDR3 reads TGTGCCAGCAGCTCTTTCAGTAGCGGGGGGCCGGAGACCCAGTACTTC. It specifies CASSSFSSGGPETQYF.

The chain recombines TRBV7-2 with TRBJ2-7, with TRBD1 identical over 8 bases. Trimming took 5 bases from V and 0 from J; bases not matched to a gene: 15. Germline V lookup: CDR1 SGHTA, CDR2 FQGNSA. This CDR3 comprises 18 residues. The CDR3: CASSLQGAGTGVSYEQYF. In DNA, the CDR3 is TGTGCCAGCAGCCTTCAGGGGGCGGGGACAGGCGTCTCCTACGAGCAGTACTTC.

The chain couples TRBV27 to TRBJ2-7, with 8 bases matching TRBD1. This CDR3 has 15 amino acids. Germline assignment: CDR1 MNHEY and CDR2 SMNVEV (reference sequence). V shed 5 bases, J shed 2 bases, and the junction held 8 bases outside the gene matches. The CDR3 DNA follows: TGTGCCAGCAGTAATGTCGGGACAGGTACCTACGAGCAGTACTTC. Residues: CASSNVGTGTYEQYF.

The J gene is TRBJ1-1, the V gene TRBV25-1, with D hard to call. Trimming left V 10 bases short and J 3 bases short, with 9 bases between. There are 11 residues in the CDR3. CDR1 MGHDK and CDR2 SYGVNS come from the germline V gene. In nucleotides, the CDR3 is TGTGCCACCGGAGGGTACACTGAAGCTTTCTTT. Amino acids: CATGGYTEAFF.

The chain recombines TRBV5-6 with TRBJ2-7, with TRBD2 matching over 8 bases. The trim removed 2 bases at V and 2 bases at J, leaving 6 bases unmatched. This CDR3 comprises 15 residues. CDR1 and CDR2 from the germline V gene are SGHDT and YYEEEE. DNA of the CDR3: TGTGCCAGCAGCTTTGGTGCGGGAGGTCCCTACGAGCAGTACTTC. It codes for CASSFGAGGPYEQYF.

The rearrangement uses TRBV18 and TRBJ2-5, with no clear D. The CDR3 runs 14 residues. Germline V gene lookup returns CDR1 KGHSH and CDR2 LQKENI. Trimming shortened V by 3 bases and J by 1 base, and 9 bases separated the two germline ends. The CDR3 loop reads CASSPVGPQETQYF. In DNA form, the CDR3 reads TGTGCCAGCTCACCGGTCGGGCCCCAAGAGACCCAGTACTTC. Variable domain in full (rest from reference TRBV18 and TRBJ2-5): NAGVMQNPRHLVRRRGQEARLRCSPMKGHSHVYWYRQLPEEGLKFMVYLQKENIIDESGMPKERFSAEFPKEGPSILRIQQVVRGDSAAYFCASSPVGPQETQYFGPGTRLLVL.